These 12 T cell receptor beta chains were sequenced from one sample in a study of T cell repertoires in cytomegalovirus infection. TCRdb ran MiXCR on the reads and lists one entry per CDR3 protein. This sample yields some 300,000 distinct CDR3 sequences, of which around 15% are seen a single time; around 9% belongs to the top ten. Sequencing was done on a sample of PBMCs. Receptors were obtained from a human donor in good health (CMV status not recorded). Some clones in this sample may be carry-over from other donors' samples.

This clonotype was counted ten times or more. V usage is TRBV4-1 and J usage is TRBJ1-1, with D hard to call. The CDR3 loop spans 15 amino acids. Germline CDR1 reads MGHRA; CDR2 reads YSYEKL. V was trimmed by 0 bases and J by 4 bases, leaving 12 bases between them. CDR3 protein: CASSQDARPGTEAFF. The CDR3 nucleotides read TGCGCCAGCAGCCAAGATGCACGCCCAGGCACTGAAGCTTTCTTT.

There are many counts of this clonotype. This CDR3 reads CASSTQGLRLTDTQYF. The CDR3 region has the DNA TGTGCCAGCAGCACCCAGGGACTCCGACTCACAGATACGCAGTATTTT. This rearrangement joins TRBV7-2 to TRBJ2-3; perhaps TRBD2 as D (6 bases). This CDR3 region has 16 residues. Trimming stripped 5 bases from V and 2 bases from J, with 17 bases between. Germline V gene data show CDR1 as SGHTA and CDR2 as FQGNSA.

The chain uses TRBV6-6 and TRBJ2-1; D gene uncertain. The CDR3 runs to 13 residues. Trimming stripped 5 bases from V and 6 bases from J, with 11 bases between. The V gene's germline CDR1 is MNHNY and CDR2 SVGAGI (reference sequence). The CDR3 sequence: CASSPAQLNEQFF. The DNA of the CDR3 is TGTGCCAGCAGTCCTGCCCAGCTCAATGAGCAGTTCTTC.

This clonotype appeared many times. The chain recombines TRBV7-2 with TRBJ1-2; D gene uncertain. V was pared by 7 bases and J by 1 base, with 16 bases between. This CDR3 contains 15 residues. The germline V gene has CDR1 SGHTA and CDR2 FQGNSA. CDR3 protein: CASNPSSGINYGYTF. The CDR3 DNA reads TGTGCCAGCAACCCCTCCAGCGGGATTAACTATGGCTACACCTTC.

This clonotype has ten or more counts. The chain recombines TRBV20-1 with TRBJ2-3; 11 positions agree with TRBD2. CDR1 DFQATT and CDR2 SNEGSKA come from the germline V gene (reference sequence). J gave up 3 bases and V 2 bases, and 1 base lay outside the gene matches. The CDR3 extends over 14 amino acids. The CDR3 is CSARLAGGTDTQYF. The CDR3 nucleotides read TGCAGTGCTAGACTAGCGGGAGGTACAGATACGCAGTATTTT.

The chain uses TRBV12-5 and TRBJ2-1; possibly TRBD1 for D (6 bases). This CDR3 spans 13 amino acids. The V end lost 1 base, the J end lost 6 bases, and 7 bases lay between the germline ends. Germline loops: CDR1 LGHNT, CDR2 FRNRAP. CDR3 sequence (DNA): TGTGCTAGTGGTTTGGGGACAGTCAATGAGCAGTTCTTC. This translates into CASGLGTVNEQFF.

V and J are TRBV20-1 and TRBJ1-2; 8 nucleotides agree with TRBD1. The CDR3 extends over 13 amino acids. V shed 6 bases, J shed 5 bases, and the junction held 8 bases outside the gene matches. From germline, CDR1 is DFQATT and CDR2 SNEGSKA (reference sequence). The CDR3 protein is CSAPGTGTYGYTF. The DNA for the CDR3 is TGCAGTGCCCCCGGGACAGGAACATATGGCTACACCTTC.

This clonotype was recorded at least ten times. The V and J genes are TRBV7-8 and TRBJ1-1; the D is unclear. V was shortened by 4 bases and J by 0 bases, with 6 bases between the two germline ends. The CDR3 extends over 13 amino acids. Germline CDR1 and CDR2: SGHVS and FQNEAQ. The CDR3 is CASSSLVNTEAFF. The CDR3 nucleotides read TGTGCCAGCAGCTCTCTCGTGAACACTGAAGCTTTCTTT.

The V and J genes are TRBV29-1 and TRBJ2-3; no clear D gene. Germline assignment: CDR1 SQVTM and CDR2 ANQGSEA. This CDR3 spans 13 amino acids. The ends were cut back, 3 bases at V and 2 bases at J, with 9 bases in the middle. The CDR3 nucleotides read TGCAGCGTTGACGGGCAGACCACAGATACGCAGTATTTT. It codes for CSVDGQTTDTQYF.

This clonotype was picked up many times. V and J are TRBV7-8 and TRBJ2-2; the D gene is possibly TRBD2 (7 bases). The CDR3 covers 11 residues. From germline, CDR1 is SGHVS and CDR2 FQNEAQ. The CDR3 bases are TGTGGGGCGGGGGCCACCGGGGAGCTGTTTTTT. Translation: CGAGATGELFF.

This clonotype was seen many times. This chain connects TRBV12-3 or TRBV12-4 to TRBJ2-7; D unclear. This CDR3 is built from 13 residues. V lost 0 bases, J lost 1 base, and 4 bases lay in between. The CDR3 DNA sequence: TGTGCCAGCAGTTTAGCACAGTCCTACGAGCAGTACTTC. Its translation: CASSLAQSYEQYF.

The table lists this clonotype with a few counts. V and J are TRBV15 and TRBJ2-7; TRBD1 matches at 10 bases. The V segment lost 0 bases and the J segment 6 bases; nucleotides outside the gene matches: 2. CDR1 and CDR2 (germline): LNHNV, YYDKDF (reference sequence). The CDR3 covers 14 residues. The chain's CDR3 is CATSREGTGAEQYF. The CDR3 DNA sequence: TGTGCCACCAGCAGAGAAGGGACAGGGGCCGAGCAGTACTTC.